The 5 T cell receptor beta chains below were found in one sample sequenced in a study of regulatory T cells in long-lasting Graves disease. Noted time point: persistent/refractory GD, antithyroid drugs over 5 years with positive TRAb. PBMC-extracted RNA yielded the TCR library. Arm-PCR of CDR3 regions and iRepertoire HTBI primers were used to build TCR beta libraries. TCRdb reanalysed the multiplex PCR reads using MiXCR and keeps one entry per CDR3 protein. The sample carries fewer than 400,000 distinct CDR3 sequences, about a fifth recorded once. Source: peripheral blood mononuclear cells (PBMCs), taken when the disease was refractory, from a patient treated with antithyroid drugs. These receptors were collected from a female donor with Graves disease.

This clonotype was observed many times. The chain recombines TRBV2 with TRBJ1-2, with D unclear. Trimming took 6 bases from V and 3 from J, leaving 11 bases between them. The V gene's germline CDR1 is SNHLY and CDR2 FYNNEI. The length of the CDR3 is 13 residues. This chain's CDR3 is CASRAVLDYGYTF. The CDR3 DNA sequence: TGTGCCAGCAGAGCCGTACTGGACTATGGCTACACCTTC.

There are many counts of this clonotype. The CDR3 nucleotides read TGCGCCAGCAGCCAGGCCCCCCTGGCGGGAGGGTTCTACGAGCAGTACTTC. Amino acids: CASSQAPLAGGFYEQYF. The chain links TRBV4-3 to TRBJ2-7; 9 nucleotides match TRBD2. Germline CDR1 LGHNA, CDR2 YSLEER. CDR3 length equals 17 residues. Trimming at V came to 3 bases and at J to 3 bases, leaving 12 bases not matched to a gene.

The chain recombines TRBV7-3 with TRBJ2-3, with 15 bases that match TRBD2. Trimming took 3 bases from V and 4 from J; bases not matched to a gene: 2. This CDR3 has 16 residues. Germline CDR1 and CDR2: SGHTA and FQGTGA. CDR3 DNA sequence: TGTGCCAGCAGCTTCGGACTAGCGGGAGGGGCAGATACGCAGTATTTT. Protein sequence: CASSFGLAGGADTQYF.

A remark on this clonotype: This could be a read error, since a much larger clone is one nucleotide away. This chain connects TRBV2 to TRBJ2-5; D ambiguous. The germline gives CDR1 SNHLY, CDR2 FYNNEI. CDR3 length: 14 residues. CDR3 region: CASSEVLAKEAQYF. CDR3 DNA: TGTGCCAGCAGTGAAGTCTTGGCGAAAGAGGCCCAGTACTTC.

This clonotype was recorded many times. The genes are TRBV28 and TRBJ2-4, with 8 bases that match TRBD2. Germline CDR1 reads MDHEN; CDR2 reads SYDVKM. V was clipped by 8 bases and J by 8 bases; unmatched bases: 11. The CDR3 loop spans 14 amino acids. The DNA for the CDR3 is TGTGCCAGCCGGACGGGGGGGGATAATCACATTCAGTACTTC. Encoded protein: CASRTGGDNHIQYF.